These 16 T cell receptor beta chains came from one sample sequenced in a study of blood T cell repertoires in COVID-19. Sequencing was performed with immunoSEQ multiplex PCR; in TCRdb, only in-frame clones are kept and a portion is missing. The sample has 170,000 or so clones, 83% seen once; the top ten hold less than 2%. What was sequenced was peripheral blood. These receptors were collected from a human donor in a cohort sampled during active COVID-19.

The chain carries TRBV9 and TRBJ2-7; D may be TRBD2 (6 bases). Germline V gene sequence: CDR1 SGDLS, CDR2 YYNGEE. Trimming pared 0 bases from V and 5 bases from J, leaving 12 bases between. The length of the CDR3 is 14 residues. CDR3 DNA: TGTGCCAGCAGCGTAGGGCGGGGTTCGGACGAGCAGTACTTC. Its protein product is CASSVGRGSDEQYF. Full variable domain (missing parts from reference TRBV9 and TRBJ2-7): DSGVTQTPKHLITATGQRVTLRCSPRSGDLSVYWYQQSLDQGLQFLIQYYNGEERAKGNILERFSAQQFPDLHSELNLSSLELGDSALYFCASSVGRGSDEQYFGPGTRLTVT.

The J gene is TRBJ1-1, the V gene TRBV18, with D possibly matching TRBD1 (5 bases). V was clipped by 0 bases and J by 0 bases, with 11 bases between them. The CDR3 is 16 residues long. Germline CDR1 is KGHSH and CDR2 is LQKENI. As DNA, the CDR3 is TGTGCCAGCTCACCACCGGTCGGGGGGATGAACACTGAAGCTTTCTTT. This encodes CASSPPVGGMNTEAFF.

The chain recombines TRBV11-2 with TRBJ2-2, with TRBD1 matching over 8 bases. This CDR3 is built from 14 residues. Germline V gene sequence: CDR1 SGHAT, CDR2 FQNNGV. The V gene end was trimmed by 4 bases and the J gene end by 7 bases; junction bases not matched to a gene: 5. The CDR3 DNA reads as TGTGCCAGCAGCTCACAGGGGGTGCACGGGGAGCTGTTTTTT. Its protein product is CASSSQGVHGELFF.

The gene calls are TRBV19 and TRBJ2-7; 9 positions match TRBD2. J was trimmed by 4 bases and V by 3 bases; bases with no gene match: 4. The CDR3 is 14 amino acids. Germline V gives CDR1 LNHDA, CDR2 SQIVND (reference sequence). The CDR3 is CASSIPGLAYEQYF. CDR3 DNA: TGTGCCAGTAGTATCCCGGGACTAGCTTACGAGCAGTACTTC.

CDR3 DNA: TGTGCCAGCAGCCAAGCTTCGGAGGGGATTAATCAGCCCCAGCATTTT. It codes for CASSQASEGINQPQHF. This sequence joins TRBV3-1 (or the pseudogene TRBV3-2) and TRBJ1-5; weak D call: TRBD1 (5 bases). Trimming shortened V by 1 base and J by 4 bases, and 14 bases separated the two germline ends. This CDR3 has 16 residues. Germline CDR1 reads LGHDT; CDR2 reads YNNKEL (reference sequence).

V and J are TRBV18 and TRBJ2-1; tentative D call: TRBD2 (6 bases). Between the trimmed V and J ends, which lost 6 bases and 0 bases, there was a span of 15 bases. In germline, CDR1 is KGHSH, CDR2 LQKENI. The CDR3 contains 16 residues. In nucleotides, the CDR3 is TGTGCCAGCTCGCTCGCACTGGGGGGCTCCTACAATGAGCAGTTCTTC. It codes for CASSLALGGSYNEQFF.

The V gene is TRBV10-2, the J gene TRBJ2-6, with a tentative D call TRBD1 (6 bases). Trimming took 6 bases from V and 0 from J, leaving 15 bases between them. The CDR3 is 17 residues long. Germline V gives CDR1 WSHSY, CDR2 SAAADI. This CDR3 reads CASSGLSGDSGANVLTF. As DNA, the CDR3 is TGCGCCAGCAGCGGTTTATCAGGGGACTCTGGGGCCAACGTCCTGACTTTC.

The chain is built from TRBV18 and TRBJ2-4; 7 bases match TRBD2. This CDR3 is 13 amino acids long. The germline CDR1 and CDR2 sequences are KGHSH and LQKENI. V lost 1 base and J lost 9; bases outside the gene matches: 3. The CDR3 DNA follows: TGTGCCAGCTCACCACGGAGGGAGGGCATTCAGTACTTC. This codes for CASSPRREGIQYF.

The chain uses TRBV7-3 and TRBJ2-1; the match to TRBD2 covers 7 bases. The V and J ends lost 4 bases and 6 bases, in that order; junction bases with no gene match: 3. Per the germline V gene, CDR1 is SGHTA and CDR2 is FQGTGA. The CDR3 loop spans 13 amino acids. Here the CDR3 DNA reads TGTGCCAGCAGCTCCGGGAGGAGCAATGAGCAGTTCTTC. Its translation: CASSSGRSNEQFF.

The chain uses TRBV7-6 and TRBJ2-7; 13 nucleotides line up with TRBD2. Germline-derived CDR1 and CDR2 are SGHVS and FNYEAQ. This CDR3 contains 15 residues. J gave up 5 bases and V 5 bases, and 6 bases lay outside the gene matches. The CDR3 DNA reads TGTGCCAGCAGCCAAACTAGCGGGAGGGGGAACGAGCAGTACTTC. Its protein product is CASSQTSGRGNEQYF.

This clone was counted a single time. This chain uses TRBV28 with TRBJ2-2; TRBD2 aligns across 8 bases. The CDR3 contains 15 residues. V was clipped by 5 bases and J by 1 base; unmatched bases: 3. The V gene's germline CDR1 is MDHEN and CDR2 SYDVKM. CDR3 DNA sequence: TGTGCCAGCAGTCGGGGGGGGCTGAACACCGGGGAGCTGTTTTTT. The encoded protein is CASSRGGLNTGELFF.

This CDR3 is CASSPDRVSSYEQYF. The CDR3 region has the DNA TGCGCCAGCAGCCCCGACAGGGTCAGCTCCTACGAGCAGTACTTC. The genes are TRBV5-1 and TRBJ2-7, with 7 bases matching TRBD1. The CDR3 runs 15 residues. Looked up from germline, CDR1 is SGHRS and CDR2 is YFSETQ. V gave up 4 bases and J gave up 0 bases; unmatched junction bases: 7.

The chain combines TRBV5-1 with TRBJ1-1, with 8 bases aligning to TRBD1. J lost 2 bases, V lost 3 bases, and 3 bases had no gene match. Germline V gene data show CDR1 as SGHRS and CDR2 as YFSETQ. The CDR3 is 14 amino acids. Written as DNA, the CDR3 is TGCGCCAGCAGCTCGACAGGGGCCAACACTGAAGCTTTCTTT. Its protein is CASSSTGANTEAFF.

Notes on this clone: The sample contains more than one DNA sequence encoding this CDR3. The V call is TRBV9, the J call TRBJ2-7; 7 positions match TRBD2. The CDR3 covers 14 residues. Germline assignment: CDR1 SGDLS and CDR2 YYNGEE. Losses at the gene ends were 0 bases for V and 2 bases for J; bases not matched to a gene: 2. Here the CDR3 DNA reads TGTGCCAGCAGCGTAGGGGGGGGAACCTACGAGCAGTACTTC. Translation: CASSVGGGTYEQYF.

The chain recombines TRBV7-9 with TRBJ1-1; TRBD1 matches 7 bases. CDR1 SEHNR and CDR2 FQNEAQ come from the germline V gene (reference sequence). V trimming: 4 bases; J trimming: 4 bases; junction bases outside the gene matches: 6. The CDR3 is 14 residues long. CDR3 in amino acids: CASSSRQGTTEAFF. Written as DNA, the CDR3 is TGTGCCAGCAGCTCGAGACAGGGTACCACTGAAGCTTTCTTT. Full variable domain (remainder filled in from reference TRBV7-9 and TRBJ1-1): DTGVSQNPRHKITKRGQNVTFRCDPISEHNRLYWYRQTLGQGPEFLTYFQNEAQLEKSRLLSDRFSAERPKGSFSTLEIQRTEQGDSAMYLCASSSRQGTTEAFFGQGTRLTVV.

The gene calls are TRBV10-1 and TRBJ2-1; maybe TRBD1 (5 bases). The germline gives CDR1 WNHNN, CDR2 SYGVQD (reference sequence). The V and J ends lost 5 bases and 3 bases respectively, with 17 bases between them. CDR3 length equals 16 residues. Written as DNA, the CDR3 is TGCGCCAGCAGTAACCAGGCAGGACAAGACTACAATGAGCAGTTCTTC. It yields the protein CASSNQAGQDYNEQFF.